This paragraph reports one T cell receptor beta chain. TCR beta sequences were obtained from blood CD8+ and CD4+ T cells. These data are taken from a study of CD8 T cells in Susac syndrome. With random hexamers, roughly 0.45 to 1 ug RNA was reverse transcribed. Using its own MiXCR run on the immunoSEQ multiplex PCR reads, TCRdb lists one record per CDR3 protein. This sample yields 350,000 to 550,000 distinct CDR3 sequences, of which around 83% are seen a single time; under 0.15% belongs to the top ten. V shed 0 bases and J shed 5 bases, with 8 bases lying between them. Germline assignment: CDR1 SGHRS and CDR2 YFSETQ. The CDR3 is 13 residues long.

The rearrangement joins TRBV5-1 to TRBJ1-1; D ambiguous. The sample comprised CD8+ T cells from PBMCs. The receptor's source is a human donor with multiple sclerosis. The CDR3: CASSLALETEAFF. The DNA for the CDR3 is TGCGCCAGCAGCTTGGCCCTAGAAACTGAAGCTTTCTTT.